The 15 T cell receptor beta chains in this list originate from one sample, sequenced in a study of control samples from healthy donors and cancer patients. Clones were sequenced by immunoSEQ multiplex PCR, and TCRdb holds only the in-frame ones, with some missing. The sample yields around 130,000 clones, about 95% seen once. The sample was blood. Source of these receptors: a man aged 25-40 years in good health.

V is TRBV15 and J is TRBJ2-1; D may correspond to TRBD1 or TRBD2 (5 bases each). CDR3 size: 15 residues. From germline, CDR1 is LNHNV and CDR2 YYDKDF (reference sequence). The V end lost 1 base, the J end lost 4 bases, and 11 bases lay between the germline ends. CDR3 nucleotides: TGTGCCACCAGCAGAGGTCGGGACGGGTACAATGAGCAGTTCTTC. Residues: CATSRGRDGYNEQFF.

This rearrangement joins TRBV3-1 (or the pseudogene TRBV3-2) to TRBJ2-1; 14 positions agree with TRBD2. CDR3 length: 17 residues. J was trimmed by 7 bases and V by 0 bases; bases with no gene match: 5. Germline values: CDR1 LGHDT, CDR2 YNNKEL (reference sequence). The CDR3 protein is CASSQEGLAGVRNEQFF. The CDR3 coding sequence is TGTGCCAGCAGCCAAGAGGGACTAGCGGGGGTTAGAAATGAGCAGTTCTTC.

This chain joins TRBV5-1 and TRBJ2-2; 7 bases match TRBD2. The V segment lost 4 bases and the J segment 6 bases; nucleotides outside the gene matches: 0. The CDR3 is 12 residues long. The germline V gene encodes CDR1 SGHRS and CDR2 YFSETQ. The CDR3 bases are TGCGCCAGCAGCGGGGGGGCCGGGGAGCTGTTTTTT. The encoded protein is CASSGGAGELFF.

The chain combines TRBV30 with TRBJ2-7; D perhaps matches TRBD1 (6 bases). Germline-derived CDR1 and CDR2 are GTSNPN and SVGIG (reference sequence). The CDR3 runs 16 residues. V was shortened by 4 bases and J by 4 bases, with 23 bases between the two germline ends. The CDR3 reads CAWNPHRQDPLYEQYF. Here the CDR3 DNA reads TGTGCCTGGAACCCTCATCGACAGGACCCTCTGTACGAGCAGTACTTC.

The genes are TRBV19 and TRBJ2-3; D is possibly TRBD1 (5 bases). V shed 6 bases and J shed 5 bases, with 18 bases lying between them. Per germline, CDR1 LNHDA and CDR2 SQIVND (reference sequence). The length of the CDR3 is 15 residues. The CDR3 DNA follows: TGTGCCAGTAGGCCCAGGGAACTCTCGGGAGATACGCAGTATTTT. This gives the protein CASRPRELSGDTQYF. Full variable domain (remainder filled in from reference TRBV19 and TRBJ2-3): DGGITQSPKYLFRKEGQNVTLSCEQNLNHDAMYWYRQDPGQGLRLIYYSQIVNDFQKGDIAEGYSVSREKKESFPLTVTSAQKNPTAFYLCASRPRELSGDTQYFGPGTRLTVL.

The chain couples TRBV7-8 to TRBJ2-1; 7 positions match TRBD2. Trimming removed 6 bases from V and 15 bases from J; junction bases left unmatched: 11. Germline V CDR1 and CDR2: SGHVS, FQNEAQ. The length of the CDR3 is 12 residues. The CDR3 spells CASSNLRDYLFF. DNA for the CDR3: TGTGCCAGCAGTAATCTCCGGGACTACTTGTTCTTC. The full variable domain, completed using reference TRBV7-8 and TRBJ2-1, is GAGVSQSPRYKVAKRGQDVALRCDPISGHVSLFWYQQALGQGPEFLTYFQNEAQLDKSGLPSDRFFAERPEGSVSTLKIQRTQQEDSAVYLCASSNLRDYLFFGPGTRLTVL.

The V and J genes are TRBV9 and TRBJ2-5; possible D gene TRBD1, 6 bases. The CDR3 sequence is 13 residues long. V lost 2 bases to trimming and J lost 1 base, with 6 bases between them. Germline V CDR1 and CDR2: SGDLS, YYNGEE. CDR3 DNA: TGTGCCAGCAGCGTGACAGGCCAAGAGACCCAGTACTTC. It yields the protein CASSVTGQETQYF.

V usage is TRBV5-6 and J usage is TRBJ1-5; no clear D gene. This CDR3 contains 17 residues. Trimming removed 4 bases at V and 0 bases at J, with 17 bases between. The germline V gene has CDR1 SGHDT and CDR2 YYEEEE. The DNA for the CDR3 is TGTGCCAGCAGCCGGAGGAACAGACTTTATAGCAATCAGCCCCAGCATTTT. It codes for CASSRRNRLYSNQPQHF.

The chain employs TRBV29-1 and TRBJ1-2; TRBD1 is a possible D gene (5 bases). CDR3 length: 13 amino acids. V was clipped by 4 bases and J by 1 base, with 10 bases between them. Germline V lookup: CDR1 SQVTM, CDR2 ANQGSEA. This CDR3 reads CSVVSGDNYGYTF. The CDR3 bases are TGCAGCGTTGTTTCGGGGGATAACTATGGCTACACCTTC.

The V gene is TRBV28, the J gene TRBJ2-2; D may match TRBD1 or TRBD2 (5 bases each). The CDR3 consists of 16 residues. From germline, CDR1 is MDHEN and CDR2 SYDVKM. The germline V and J ends were trimmed by 5 bases and 2 bases, with 15 bases remaining between them. This chain's CDR3 is CASSPPGRDNTGELFF. The CDR3 coding sequence is TGTGCCAGCAGTCCACCCGGCAGGGACAACACCGGGGAGCTGTTTTTT.

This chain joins TRBV5-4 and TRBJ2-7; TRBD1 is a possible D gene (6 bases). The CDR3 is 14 residues long. Trimming left V 4 bases short and J 2 bases short, with 13 bases between. Germline V gene data show CDR1 as SGHNT and CDR2 as YYREEE (reference sequence). The CDR3 DNA reads TGTGCCAGCAGCGGGGGCTCAGGTCCCTACGAGCAGTACTTC. It specifies CASSGGSGPYEQYF. The entire variable domain, with the rest obtained from reference TRBV5-4 and TRBJ2-7, is as follows: ETGVTQSPTHLIKTRGQQVTLRCSSQSGHNTVSWYQQALGQGPQFIFQYYREEENGRGNFPPRFSGLQFPNYSSELNVNALELDDSALYLCASSGGSGPYEQYFGPGTRLTVT.

A note on this clone: A read error may produce the germline difference seen at one junction end. This rearrangement joins TRBV30 to TRBJ1-6; D gene ambiguous. The length of the CDR3 is 15 residues. Germline V gene sequence: CDR1 GTSNPN, CDR2 SVGIG (reference sequence). CDR3 sequence reads: CAWSFGARIRSPPHF. The DNA of the CDR3 is TGTGCCTGGAGTTTTGGCGCCCGGATCCGTTCACCCCCCCACTTT.

V usage is TRBV30 and J usage is TRBJ1-2; TRBD1 might be the D (5 bases). The CDR3 contains 13 residues. CDR1 and CDR2 (germline): GTSNPN, SVGIG (reference sequence). V shed 5 bases and J shed 1 base, with 11 bases lying between them. This CDR3 reads CAWARDFNYGYTF. The CDR3 DNA reads TGTGCCTGGGCGCGGGACTTTAACTATGGCTACACCTTC.

CDR3 bases: TGTGCCAGCAGCCTAAGCGGGGGACAATATGGCTACACCTTC. It yields the protein CASSLSGGQYGYTF. This chain uses TRBV7-6 with TRBJ1-2; TRBD1 might be the D (6 bases). The germline V gene encodes CDR1 SGHVS and CDR2 FNYEAQ. The V gene lost 5 bases and the J gene lost 5 bases, with 15 bases spanning the gap. The CDR3 runs to 14 residues.

This chain joins TRBV7-2 and TRBJ2-1; no reliable D call. V was pared by 4 bases and J by 5 bases, with 12 bases between. Germline values: CDR1 SGHTA, CDR2 FQGNSA. The CDR3 spans 14 residues. The CDR3 bases are TGTGCCAGCAGCTCCTCCTTGGTGGACAATGAGCAGTTCTTC. As protein: CASSSSLVDNEQFF.